The 25 T cell receptor beta chains below all came from one sample that was sequenced in a study of blood T cell repertoires in COVID-19. Some clones are missing from TCRdb's copy, which holds only in-frame ones; the method was immunoSEQ multiplex PCR. The table includes more than 150,000 clones, about 85% detected once. The sequenced sample was peripheral blood. The source of these receptors is a man between 18 and 35 years old with acute or convalescent COVID-19.

V usage is TRBV28 and J usage is TRBJ2-5, with 8 bases matching TRBD1. This CDR3 is 16 amino acids long. CDR1 MDHEN and CDR2 SYDVKM come from the germline V gene. After removal of 4 bases from V and 2 bases from J, the junction contained 9 bases not matched to a gene. CDR3 residues: CASSSLRDRLQETQYF. In DNA, the CDR3 is TGTGCCAGCAGTTCCCTCCGGGACAGGTTACAAGAGACCCAGTACTTC.

This chain's CDR3 is CASSWGHGIERTEAFF. DNA of the CDR3: TGTGCCAGCAGCTGGGGACATGGCATAGAGCGCACTGAAGCTTTCTTT. The chain combines TRBV11-2 with TRBJ1-1; tentative D call: TRBD1 (6 bases). The V and J ends lost 4 bases and 4 bases respectively, with 19 bases between them. Per germline, CDR1 SGHAT and CDR2 FQNNGV. The CDR3 consists of 16 residues.

In DNA form, the CDR3 reads TGCGCCAGCAGCCCAGAGGGAGCCGCGGAGGGCAATCAGCCCCAGCATTTT. Protein product: CASSPEGAAEGNQPQHF. This chain uses TRBV5-1 with TRBJ1-5; D unresolved. The CDR3 covers 17 residues. Trimming removed 4 bases from V and 2 bases from J, with 19 bases in between. Per the germline V gene, CDR1 is SGHRS and CDR2 is YFSETQ.

The chain recombines TRBV7-9 with TRBJ1-2, with 7 bases lining up with TRBD1. The germline CDR1 and CDR2 sequences are SEHNR and FQNEAQ (reference sequence). The CDR3 length is 11 residues. V dropped 6 bases and J dropped 10; count of bases not matched to a gene: 5. CDR3 loop: CASRRTGTYTF. The DNA of the CDR3 is TGTGCCAGCAGGAGGACAGGTACCTACACCTTC.

The V and J genes are TRBV3-1 (or the pseudogene TRBV3-2) and TRBJ2-7; 8 nucleotides match TRBD1. Germline CDR1 is LGHDT and CDR2 is YNNKEL (reference sequence). V trimming: 4 bases; J trimming: 7 bases; junction bases outside the gene matches: 6. The CDR3 runs to 13 residues. CDR3 in DNA: TGTGCCAGCAGCCTCAGGGGGCTAGGGGAGCAGTACTTC. Translated, it gives CASSLRGLGEQYF.

This clone was seen only a few times. The chain is built from TRBV6-5 and TRBJ1-5, with 11 bases identical to TRBD1. Germline CDR1 MNHEY, CDR2 SVGAGI. CDR3 length: 15 amino acids. Losses at the gene ends were 6 bases for V and 7 bases for J; bases not matched to a gene: 8. DNA of the CDR3: TGTGCCAGCAGAACCTTCGGACAGGGGGCCCAGCCCCAGCATTTT. This sequence encodes CASRTFGQGAQPQHF.

V usage is TRBV27 and J usage is TRBJ1-5; the D is unclear. The CDR3 spans 16 residues. From germline, CDR1 is MNHEY and CDR2 SMNVEV (reference sequence). V dropped 5 bases and J dropped 2 bases, with 16 bases sitting between them. CDR3 DNA sequence: TGTGCCAGCAGTCCGTTGGGAGACGGTCGCAATCAGCCCCAGCATTTT. This codes for CASSPLGDGRNQPQHF.

The chain joins TRBV6-4 to TRBJ1-2; D is possibly TRBD1 (5 bases). The CDR3 spans 13 residues. Germline V gives CDR1 MRHNA, CDR2 SNTAGT. Trimming removed 2 bases at V and 8 bases at J, with 12 bases between. The CDR3 DNA is TGTGCCAGCAGTGACGGGGAAGCAGGGGGCTACACCTTC. It translates to CASSDGEAGGYTF.

The genes are TRBV7-2 and TRBJ1-4; D may be TRBD1 (5 bases). Trimming removed 6 bases at V and 5 bases at J, with 16 bases between. Germline V gene lookup returns CDR1 SGHTA and CDR2 FQGNSA. There are 15 residues in the CDR3. The CDR3 DNA reads as TGTGCCAGCAGTGTTATGGGACTGCACAATGAAAAACTGTTTTTT. Translated, it gives CASSVMGLHNEKLFF.

J is TRBJ1-2 and V is TRBV9; tentatively, D is TRBD1 (5 bases). This CDR3 comprises 15 residues. Germline CDR1 SGDLS, CDR2 YYNGEE. V gave up 4 bases and J gave up 2 bases, with 15 bases separating them. The CDR3 spells CASSQRADSNYGYTF. In DNA, the CDR3 is TGTGCCAGCAGCCAGCGGGCTGACAGCAACTATGGCTACACCTTC.

The chain carries TRBV11-2 and TRBJ1-2, with 7 nucleotides matching TRBD1. The CDR3 covers 15 residues. Germline V gene lookup returns CDR1 SGHAT and CDR2 FQNNGV. Germline trimming cut 6 bases from V and 4 bases from J; bases unmatched to any gene: 11. This CDR3 is CASSPWSGGLYGYTF. The CDR3 DNA is TGTGCCAGCAGTCCTTGGTCAGGGGGACTCTATGGCTACACCTTC.

The chain is built from TRBV11-2 and TRBJ2-5, with D maybe TRBD2 (7 bases). Trimming removed 3 bases at V and 1 base at J, with 18 bases between. The CDR3 is 17 amino acids. Germline V lookup: CDR1 SGHAT, CDR2 FQNNGV. The CDR3 nucleotides are TGTGCCAGCAGCTTCAGTAGTGTGGGGGGGGCCCAAGAGACCCAGTACTTC. It specifies CASSFSSVGGAQETQYF.

This sequence joins TRBV15 and TRBJ2-7; 11 bases align to TRBD2. The germline V gene encodes CDR1 LNHNV and CDR2 YYDKDF (reference sequence). The CDR3 has 16 residues. J was trimmed by 6 bases and V by 0 bases; bases with no gene match: 7. The CDR3 is CATSRDLAGGRGEQYF. The CDR3 nucleotides are TGTGCCACCAGCAGAGATCTAGCGGGGGGCCGGGGCGAGCAGTACTTC.

The V and J genes are TRBV4-1 and TRBJ2-2; 9 nucleotides agree with TRBD2. V lost 5 bases to trimming and J lost 2 bases; unmatched junction nucleotides: 6. CDR1 and CDR2 from the germline V gene are MGHRA and YSYEKL. The CDR3 covers 16 residues. The CDR3, as DNA: TGCGCCAGCAGCAAAACCGGGACTAGCAACACCGGGGAGCTGTTTTTT. Its translation is CASSKTGTSNTGELFF.

This chain uses TRBV29-1 with TRBJ1-6; TRBD1 matches 8 bases. The ends lost 6 bases at V and 7 bases at J; junction bases unmatched: 5. The CDR3 has 13 residues. Germline V CDR1 and CDR2: SQVTM, ANQGSEA. For the CDR3, the DNA is TGCAGCGTCCTCACAGGGGGAAATTCACCCCTCCACTTT. It translates to CSVLTGGNSPLHF.

Only one count was recorded for this clone. The chain couples TRBV18 to TRBJ2-7, with 11 bases aligning to TRBD1. CDR1 and CDR2 (germline): KGHSH, LQKENI. The CDR3 has 14 residues. Unmatched junction bases numbered 4, after V lost 3 bases and J lost 6 bases. CDR3 bases: TGTGCCAGCTCACCGAGGGACAGGGGGTCCGAGCAGTACGTC. Amino acids: CASSPRDRGSEQYV.

The rearrangement uses TRBV5-6 and TRBJ1-2, with 8 positions matching TRBD1. There are 14 residues in the CDR3. V dropped 3 bases and J dropped 7; count of bases not matched to a gene: 8. Germline CDR1 is SGHDT and CDR2 is YYEEEE. This CDR3 reads CASSSPSGGLGYTF. DNA for the CDR3: TGTGCCAGCAGCTCGCCCTCAGGGGGCCTTGGCTACACCTTC.

The chain employs TRBV4-1 and TRBJ2-2, with 7 bases identical to TRBD2. CDR1 is MGHRA and CDR2 is YSYEKL in the germline V gene. This CDR3 has 16 residues. Germline trimming cut 0 bases from V and 3 bases from J; bases unmatched to any gene: 4. CDR3 bases: TGCGCCAGCAGCCAAGAGACGGGGGGATACACCGGGGAGCTGTTTTTT. This encodes CASSQETGGYTGELFF.

Here the CDR3 reads CASGFGTGRGTGELFF. DNA of the CDR3: TGTGCTAGTGGTTTTGGTACAGGGAGGGGGACCGGGGAGCTGTTTTTT. The rearrangement joins TRBV12-5 to TRBJ2-2; TRBD2 is a possible D gene (7 bases). Trimming stripped 3 bases from V and 5 bases from J, with 16 bases between. This CDR3 has 16 amino acids. Germline CDR1 is LGHNT and CDR2 is FRNRAP.

The chain carries TRBV5-1 and TRBJ1-1, with a weak D call TRBD1 (6 bases). V was pared by 1 base and J by 4 bases, with 14 bases between. CDR3 size: 15 residues. From germline, CDR1 is SGHRS and CDR2 YFSETQ. CDR3 loop: CASSLSGTKSTEAFF. In nucleotides, the CDR3 is TGCGCCAGCAGCTTGTCCGGGACAAAAAGCACTGAAGCTTTCTTT. Complete variable domain (other parts from reference TRBV5-1 and TRBJ1-1): KAGVTQTPRYLIKTRGQQVTLSCSPISGHRSVSWYQQTPGQGLQFLFEYFSETQRNKGNFPGRFSGRQFSNSRSEMNVSTLELGDSALYLCASSLSGTKSTEAFFGQGTRLTVV.

Notes on this clone: The sample contains more than one DNA sequence encoding this CDR3. The chain is built from TRBV7-9 and TRBJ2-3, with TRBD1 matching 8 bases. Trimming cost V 5 bases and J 1 base; bases outside gene matches: 5. The CDR3 is made up of 15 amino acids. CDR1 and CDR2 from the germline V gene are SEHNR and FQNEAQ (reference sequence). Here the CDR3 reads CASSTRGQGTDTQYF. CDR3 nucleotide sequence: TGTGCCAGCAGCACCCGGGGACAGGGCACAGATACGCAGTATTTT.

V gene TRBV6-5 combines with J gene TRBJ2-1; 8 bases align to TRBD2. The germline V gene encodes CDR1 MNHEY and CDR2 SVGAGI. CDR3 length equals 14 residues. V shed 0 bases, J shed 10 bases, and the junction held 5 bases outside the gene matches. The CDR3 coding sequence is TGTGCCAGCAGTTACTCTAGCGGGGCGGGGGAGCAGTTCTTC. This sequence encodes CASSYSSGAGEQFF.

The CDR3 loop reads CASSLRDSGYEQYV. The CDR3 DNA follows: TGTGCCAGCAGCTTGAGGGACAGCGGCTACGAGCAGTACGTC. The chain carries TRBV5-5 and TRBJ2-7; 7 bases line up with TRBD1. The germline V gene encodes CDR1 SGHKS and CDR2 YYEKEE (reference sequence). CDR3 length: 14 residues. V lost 1 base, J lost 3 bases, and 4 bases stayed unmatched.

The gene calls are TRBV29-1 and TRBJ2-3, with 12 bases that match TRBD1. The CDR3 runs to 15 residues. J lost 4 bases, V lost 6 bases, and 8 bases had no gene match. Germline V CDR1 and CDR2: SQVTM, ANQGSEA. CDR3 coding DNA: TGCAGCGTCGGTCCCGGGACAGGGGGCGCAGATACGCAGTATTTT. Amino acid sequence: CSVGPGTGGADTQYF.

The rearrangement uses TRBV9 and TRBJ2-3; 10 bases map to TRBD2. Germline lookup yields CDR1 SGDLS and CDR2 YYNGEE. This CDR3 comprises 15 residues. With V trimmed by 4 bases and J by 3 bases, 5 bases remained unmatched. This chain's CDR3 is CASSSTSGVTDTQYF. CDR3 coding DNA: TGTGCCAGCAGCTCCACTAGCGGGGTAACAGATACGCAGTATTTT.